The 19 T cell receptor beta chains presented below share a single source sample, sequenced in a study of shared T cell receptors in the human thymus. Data came from immunoSEQ multiplex PCR; TCRdb stores just in-frame clones and leaves some out. The table includes hundreds of thousands of clones, approximately 88% detected once. These data were likewise used in another study, on human thymus T cells.

Sequenced: thymocytes. All receptors derive from a boy under two years old with a congenital heart defect.

The rearrangement joins TRBV29-1 to TRBJ2-2; 8 nucleotides align to TRBD2. V lost 7 bases, J lost 3 bases, and 1 base stayed unmatched. Germline values: CDR1 SQVTM, CDR2 ANQGSEA. This CDR3 is built from 12 residues. CDR3 sequence reads: CSAGRDTGELFF. CDR3 DNA sequence: TGCAGCGCCGGGAGGGACACCGGGGAGCTGTTTTTT.

This clone was seen a handful of times. The chain joins TRBV6-6 to TRBJ2-4; 7 nucleotides match TRBD2. The CDR3 has 16 residues. The germline V gene encodes CDR1 MNHNY and CDR2 SVGAGI (reference sequence). Unmatched junction bases numbered 8, after V lost 2 bases and J lost 4 bases. CDR3 sequence: CASSYPGEGGKNIQYF. CDR3 DNA: TGTGCCAGCAGTTACCCCGGGGAGGGAGGGAAAAACATTCAGTACTTC.

This sequence joins TRBV21-1 and TRBJ2-3; the table's D call TRBD1 went unverified against the DNA. TRBV21-1 is flagged as a pseudogene. There are 15 residues in the CDR3. The CDR3 spells CASTIRDRAEDTQYF. The CDR3 DNA sequence: TGTGCCAGCACTATCCGGGACAGGGCCGAGGATACGCAGTATTTT.

About this clone: Lacking the conserved final phenylalanine or tryptophan, this CDR3 likely reflects a read error. This chain links TRBV5-1 with TRBJ2-7; D is unclear. V was shortened by 4 bases and J by 0 bases, with 11 bases between the two germline ends. The germline gives CDR1 SGHRS, CDR2 YFSETQ. The CDR3 totals 14 residues. The CDR3 DNA is TGCGCCAGCAGCCCGACGAGGAGCTCCTACGAGCAGTACCTC. Amino acid sequence: CASSPTRSSYEQYL.

The CDR3 nucleotides read TGTGCCAGCTCACCATTCCTGAGGGCCGCGAACACCGGGGAGCTGTTTTTT. This codes for CASSPFLRAANTGELFF. The chain couples TRBV18 to TRBJ2-2; weak D call: TRBD2 (5 bases). CDR3 length equals 17 residues. The germline gives CDR1 KGHSH, CDR2 LQKENI. V was trimmed by 2 bases and J by 0 bases, leaving 13 bases between them.

The chain joins TRBV6-1 to TRBJ2-2; 7 positions match TRBD1. The CDR3 is made up of 16 amino acids. CDR1 MNHNS and CDR2 SASEGT come from the germline V gene. Losses at the gene ends were 0 bases for V and 6 bases for J; bases not matched to a gene: 7. DNA of the CDR3: TGTGCCAGCAGTGAAGCAAGACAGGGTCGCGCCGGGGAGCTGTTTTTT. Protein sequence: CASSEARQGRAGELFF.

The V and J genes are TRBV6-6 and TRBJ2-5; D ambiguous. Trimming stripped 2 bases from V and 3 bases from J, with 4 bases between. Germline values: CDR1 MNHNY, CDR2 SVGAGI (reference sequence). This CDR3 contains 12 residues. CDR3 loop: CASSYREETQYF. The CDR3 DNA reads TGTGCCAGCAGTTACCGGGAAGAGACCCAGTACTTC.

The CDR3 sequence: CASSQRTGTYTGELFF. CDR3 DNA sequence: TGCGCCAGCAGCCAACGGACAGGGACTTACACCGGGGAGCTGTTTTTT. The chain has TRBV4-1 and TRBJ2-2, with 8 bases aligning to TRBD1. The CDR3 runs 16 residues. CDR1 is MGHRA, CDR2 YSYEKL, per germline. V trimming: 2 bases; J trimming: 3 bases; junction bases outside the gene matches: 5.

V and J are TRBV28 and TRBJ1-1; no definite D call. The CDR3 consists of 15 residues. V shed 5 bases and J shed 0 bases, with 13 bases lying between them. Germline-derived CDR1 and CDR2 are MDHEN and SYDVKM. The CDR3: CASSPWAPLNTEAFF. In DNA, the CDR3 is TGTGCCAGCAGTCCCTGGGCGCCATTGAACACTGAAGCTTTCTTT.

V and J are TRBV7-9 and TRBJ2-7; 9 nucleotides align to TRBD1. The CDR3 has 19 amino acids. Germline V lookup: CDR1 SEHNR, CDR2 FQNEAQ (reference sequence). Trimming at V came to 1 base and at J to 4 bases, leaving 17 bases not matched to a gene. CDR3 sequence reads: CASSLVAWTGAVFPYEQYF. CDR3 in DNA: TGTGCCAGCAGCTTAGTGGCGTGGACAGGGGCAGTTTTTCCTTACGAGCAGTACTTC.

The rearrangement uses TRBV27 and TRBJ1-4; no clear D. The CDR3 loop spans 14 amino acids. Germline V gene lookup returns CDR1 MNHEY and CDR2 SMNVEV (reference sequence). V dropped 5 bases and J dropped 2 bases, with 9 bases sitting between them. CDR3 sequence: CASSGDGTNEKLFF. The CDR3 nucleotides read TGTGCCAGCAGTGGAGACGGGACTAATGAAAAACTGTTTTTT.

The V gene is TRBV7-8, the J gene TRBJ1-2, with unresolved D. CDR3 length: 13 amino acids. CDR1 is SGHVS, CDR2 FQNEAQ, per germline. Trimming removed 2 bases from V and 8 bases from J, with 12 bases in between. Here the CDR3 DNA reads TGTGCCAGCAGCTTATGCAACCGGGGAGGCTACACCTTC. Translated, it gives CASSLCNRGGYTF.

Only one count was recorded for this clone. V usage is TRBV5-4 and J usage is TRBJ2-1; D call uncertain. The germline V and J ends were trimmed by 2 bases and 0 bases, with 9 bases remaining between them. CDR3 length equals 15 residues. Germline V gives CDR1 SGHNT, CDR2 YYREEE (reference sequence). CDR3 sequence: CASSFRDNSYNEQFF. The CDR3, as DNA: TGTGCCAGCAGCTTCCGTGACAACTCCTACAATGAGCAGTTCTTC.

V gene TRBV4-3 combines with J gene TRBJ2-7; no definite D call. V lost 1 base to trimming and J lost 3 bases, with 13 bases between them. The CDR3 is made up of 15 amino acids. CDR1 is LGHNA, CDR2 YSLEER, per germline. This CDR3 reads CASSQGKQLGYEQYF. CDR3 DNA sequence: TGCGCCAGCAGCCAAGGAAAACAGCTGGGCTACGAGCAGTACTTC.

The J gene is TRBJ2-5, the V gene TRBV28; D not resolved. The CDR3 totals 12 residues. Looked up from germline, CDR1 is MDHEN and CDR2 is SYDVKM. The V and J ends lost 11 bases and 7 bases respectively, with 17 bases between them. DNA for the CDR3: TGTGCCGTTGCAGCATCGCCAGGGACCCAGTACTTC. Its translation: CAVAASPGTQYF.

The chain employs TRBV4-3 and TRBJ1-1; D uncertain. Per germline, CDR1 LGHNA and CDR2 YSLEER. Trimming pared 1 base from V and 1 base from J, leaving 10 bases between. The CDR3 has 15 amino acids. As DNA, the CDR3 is TGCGCCAGCAGCCAAGCGGCTGACAAGAACACTGAAGCTTTCTTT. It translates to CASSQAADKNTEAFF.

The chain recombines TRBV7-2 with TRBJ1-1, with 7 bases matching TRBD1. The germline V gene encodes CDR1 SGHTA and CDR2 FQGNSA. V lost 2 bases and J lost 4; bases outside the gene matches: 7. This CDR3 comprises 15 residues. This CDR3 is CASSLNRGRSTEAFF. In DNA, the CDR3 is TGTGCCAGCAGCTTAAACAGGGGTCGGAGCACTGAAGCTTTCTTT.

V and J are TRBV7-2 and TRBJ2-6, with 8 bases matching TRBD2. This CDR3 is 17 amino acids long. V shed 5 bases, J shed 0 bases, and the junction held 6 bases outside the gene matches. CDR1 SGHTA and CDR2 FQGNSA come from the germline V gene. In DNA, the CDR3 is TGTGCCAGCAGCCCCCCCCGGGAGGGCTCTGGGGCCAACGTCCTGACTTTC. Residues: CASSPPREGSGANVLTF.

V and J are TRBV5-4 and TRBJ2-1; TRBD2 matches 10 bases. The CDR3 length is 17 residues. From germline, CDR1 is SGHNT and CDR2 YYREEE (reference sequence). The trim removed 2 bases at V and 1 base at J, leaving 6 bases unmatched. The CDR3 spells CASSFTYSGRSYNEQFF. In DNA form, the CDR3 reads TGTGCCAGCAGCTTTACGTATAGCGGGAGGTCCTACAATGAGCAGTTCTTC.